This T cell receptor beta chain was obtained from a study of blood T cell repertoires in COVID-19. The repertoire was sequenced with immunoSEQ multiplex PCR; TCRdb's copy has only in-frame clones and lacks some. The sample holds about 62,000 clones; 70% to 80% are singletons and the top ten take roughly 20%. Deletions cut 6 bases from V and 1 base from J, with 13 bases between. Germline CDR1 LNHNV, CDR2 YYDKDF (reference sequence). The CDR3 sequence is 15 residues long. The V and J genes are TRBV15 and TRBJ2-1; D might be TRBD2 (7 bases). The sample was peripheral blood. This TCR came from a man in his 60s with acute or convalescent COVID-19. As DNA, the CDR3 is TGTGCCACCAGAGGGGGAGGGCCTTCCTACAATGAGCAGTTCTTC. Translating it yields CATRGGGPSYNEQFF.